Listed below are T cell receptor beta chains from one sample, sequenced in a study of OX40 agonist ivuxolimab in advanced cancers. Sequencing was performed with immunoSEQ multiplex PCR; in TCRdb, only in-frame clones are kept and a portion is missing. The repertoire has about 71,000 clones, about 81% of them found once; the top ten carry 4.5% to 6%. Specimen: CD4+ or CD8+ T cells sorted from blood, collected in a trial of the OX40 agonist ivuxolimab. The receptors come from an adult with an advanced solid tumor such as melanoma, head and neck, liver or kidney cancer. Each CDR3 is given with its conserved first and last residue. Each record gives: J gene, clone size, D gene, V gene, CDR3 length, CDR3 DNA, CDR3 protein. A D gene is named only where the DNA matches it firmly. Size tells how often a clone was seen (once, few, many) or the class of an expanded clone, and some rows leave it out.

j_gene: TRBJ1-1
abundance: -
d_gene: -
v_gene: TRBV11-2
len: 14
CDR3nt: TGTGCCAGCAGCTCGCCACTTAGGAACACTGAAGCTTTCTTT
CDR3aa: CASSSPLRNTEAFF

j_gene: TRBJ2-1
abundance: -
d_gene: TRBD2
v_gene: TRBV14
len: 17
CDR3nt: TGTGCCAGCAGCCTGACTAGCGGGAGTAGGTACTCCAATGAGCAGTTCTTC
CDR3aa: CASSLTSGSRYSNEQFF

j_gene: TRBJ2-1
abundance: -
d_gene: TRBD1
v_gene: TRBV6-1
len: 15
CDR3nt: TGTGCCAGCAGTGACCCGACAGGGGTGGCTTTAAAGCAGTTCTTC
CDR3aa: CASSDPTGVALKQFF

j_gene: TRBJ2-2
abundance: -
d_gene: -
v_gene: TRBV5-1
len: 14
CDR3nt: TGCGCCAGCAGCTTAGTAACTCCCGACGGGGAGCTGTTTTTT
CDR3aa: CASSLVTPDGELFF

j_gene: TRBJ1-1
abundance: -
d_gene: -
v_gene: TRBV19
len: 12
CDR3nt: TGTGCCAGTAGGATGGGTGGGACTGAAGCTTTCTTT
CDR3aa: CASRMGGTEAFF

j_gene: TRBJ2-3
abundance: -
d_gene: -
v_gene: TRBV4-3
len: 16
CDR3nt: TGCGCCAGCAGCCAAGTCGGGACCGAATTCACAGATACGCAGTATTTT
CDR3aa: CASSQVGTEFTDTQYF

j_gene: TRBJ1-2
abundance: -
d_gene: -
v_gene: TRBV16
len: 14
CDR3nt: TGTGCCAGCAGCCAATCGCAGGAAGGAGGCGGCTACACCTTC
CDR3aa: CASSQSQEGGGYTF

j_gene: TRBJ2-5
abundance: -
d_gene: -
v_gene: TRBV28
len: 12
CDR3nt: TGTGCCAGCAGACTGGGGGTAGAGACCCAGTACTTC
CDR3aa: CASRLGVETQYF

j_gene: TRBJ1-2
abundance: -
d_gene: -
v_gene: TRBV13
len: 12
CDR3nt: TGTGCCAGCAGCTTGGACAGATATGGCTACACCTTC
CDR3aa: CASSLDRYGYTF

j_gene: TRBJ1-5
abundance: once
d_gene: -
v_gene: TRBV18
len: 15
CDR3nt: TGTGCCAGCTCACCACTTACAGGATACAATCAGCCCCAGCATTTT
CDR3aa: CASSPLTGYNQPQHF

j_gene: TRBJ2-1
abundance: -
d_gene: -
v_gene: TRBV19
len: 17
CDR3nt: TGTGCCAGTAGTCTTCTGGGGGCATCCATCTCCTACAATGAGCAGTTCTTC
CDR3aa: CASSLLGASISYNEQFF

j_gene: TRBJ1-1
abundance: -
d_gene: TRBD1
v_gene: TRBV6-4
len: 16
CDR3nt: TGTGCCAGCAAAGGGACAGGGGATCATTTGAACACTGAAGCTTTCTTT
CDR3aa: CASKGTGDHLNTEAFF

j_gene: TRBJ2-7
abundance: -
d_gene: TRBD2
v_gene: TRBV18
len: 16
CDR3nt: TGTGCCAGCTCACCACCGACTAGCGGGACCCTCTACGAGCAGTACTTC
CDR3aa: CASSPPTSGTLYEQYF

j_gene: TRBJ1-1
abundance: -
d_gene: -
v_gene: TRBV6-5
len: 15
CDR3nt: TGTGCCAGCAGTTACGGTTCCGCAGGGCTCACTGAAGCTTTCTTT
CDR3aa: CASSYGSAGLTEAFF

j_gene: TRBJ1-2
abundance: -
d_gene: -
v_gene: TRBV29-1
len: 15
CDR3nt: TGCAGCACTGAAGGGCGTCAGGATAGGAACTATGGCTACACCTTC
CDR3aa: CSTEGRQDRNYGYTF

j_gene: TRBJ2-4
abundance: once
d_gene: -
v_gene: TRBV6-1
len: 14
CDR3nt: TGTGCCAGCAGAGACGGGGGACCCAAAAACATTCAGTACTTC
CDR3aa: CASRDGGPKNIQYF

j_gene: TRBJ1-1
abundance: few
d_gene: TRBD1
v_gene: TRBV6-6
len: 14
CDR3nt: TGTGCCAGCAGCCTGTTAGGGGGCGGCACTGAAGCTTTCTTT
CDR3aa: CASSLLGGGTEAFF

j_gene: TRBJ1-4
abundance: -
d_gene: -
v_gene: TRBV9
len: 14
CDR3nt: TGTGCCAGCAGCGCAGGGAGTTTCGATGAAAAACTGTTTTTT
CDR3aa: CASSAGSFDEKLFF

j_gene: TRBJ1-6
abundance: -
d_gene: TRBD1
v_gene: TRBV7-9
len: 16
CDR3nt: TGTGCCAGCAGCTCCCGACAGGGGCCCTATAATTCACCCCTCCACTTT
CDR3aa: CASSSRQGPYNSPLHF

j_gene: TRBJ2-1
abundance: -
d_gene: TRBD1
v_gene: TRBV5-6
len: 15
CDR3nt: TGTGCCAGCAGCCCCCCCGGGACAGGCCAAAATGAGCAGTTCTTC
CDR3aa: CASSPPGTGQNEQFF

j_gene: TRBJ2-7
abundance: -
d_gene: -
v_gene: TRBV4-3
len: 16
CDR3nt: TGCGCCAGCAGCCAAGGGTTGTCGGTTAGTTCCTACGAGCAGTACTTC
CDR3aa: CASSQGLSVSSYEQYF

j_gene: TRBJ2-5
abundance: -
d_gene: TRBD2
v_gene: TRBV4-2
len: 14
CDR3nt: TGTGCCAGCAGCCCCCGACTAGCAGAAGAGACCCAGTACTTC
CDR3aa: CASSPRLAEETQYF

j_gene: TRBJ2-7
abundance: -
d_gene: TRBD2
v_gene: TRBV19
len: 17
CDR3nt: TGTGCCAGTAGACGAGAGGGAGCGGGATATGGGCTCTACGAGCAGTACTTC
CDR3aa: CASRREGAGYGLYEQYF

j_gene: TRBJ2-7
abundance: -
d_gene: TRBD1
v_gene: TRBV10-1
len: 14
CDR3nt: TGCGCCAGACTAAGGACAGGGTCCACCTACGAGCAGTACTTC
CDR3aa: CARLRTGSTYEQYF

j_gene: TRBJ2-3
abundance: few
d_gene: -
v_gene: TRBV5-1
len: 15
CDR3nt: TGCGCCAGCAGCCCCACGGGGGCAGGCGCAGATACGCAGTATTTT
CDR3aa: CASSPTGAGADTQYF

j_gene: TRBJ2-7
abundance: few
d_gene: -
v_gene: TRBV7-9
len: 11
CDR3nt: TGTGCCAGCAGCCCGCAAGGCGAGCAGTACTTC
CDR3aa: CASSPQGEQYF

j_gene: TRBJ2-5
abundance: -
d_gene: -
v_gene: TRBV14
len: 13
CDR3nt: TGTGCCAGCAGCCGCCAGACCCAAGAGACCCAGTACTTC
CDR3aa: CASSRQTQETQYF

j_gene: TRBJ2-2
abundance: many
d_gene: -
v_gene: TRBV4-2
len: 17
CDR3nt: TGTGCCAGCAGCCAAGAGGCTCCAGGCTCATCTGCCGGGGAGCTGTTTTTT
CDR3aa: CASSQEAPGSSAGELFF

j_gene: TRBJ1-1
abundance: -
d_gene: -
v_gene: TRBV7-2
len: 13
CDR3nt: TGTGCCAGCAGCCCCTGGGGATATACTGAAGCTTTCTTT
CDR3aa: CASSPWGYTEAFF

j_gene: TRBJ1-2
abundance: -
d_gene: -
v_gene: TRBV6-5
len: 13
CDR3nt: TGTGCCAGCAGATATATCCAGGGGTATGGCTACACCTTC
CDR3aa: CASRYIQGYGYTF

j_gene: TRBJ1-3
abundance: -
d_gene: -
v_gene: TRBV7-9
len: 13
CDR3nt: TGTGCCAGCAGCCCCCCTTCTGGAAACACCATATATTTT
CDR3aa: CASSPPSGNTIYF

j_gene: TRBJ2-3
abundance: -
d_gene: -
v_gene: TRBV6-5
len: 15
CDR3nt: TGTGCCAGCAGTTACTCGAGGGGCCGCACAGATACGCAGTATTTT
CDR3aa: CASSYSRGRTDTQYF

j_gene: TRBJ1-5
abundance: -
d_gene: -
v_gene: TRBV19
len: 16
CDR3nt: TGTGCCAGTAGTATAGGTAGGACTGAGAGCAATCAGCCCCAGCATTTT
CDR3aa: CASSIGRTESNQPQHF

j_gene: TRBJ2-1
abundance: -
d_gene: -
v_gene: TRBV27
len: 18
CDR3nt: TGTGCCAGCAGTTTATGGTACATTGGCGGGGGCTATTACAATGAGCAGTTCTTC
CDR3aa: CASSLWYIGGGYYNEQFF

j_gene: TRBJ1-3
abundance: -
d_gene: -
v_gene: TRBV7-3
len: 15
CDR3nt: TGTGCCAGCAGCTTATCCAGTTCCTCTGGAAACACCATATATTTT
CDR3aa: CASSLSSSSGNTIYF

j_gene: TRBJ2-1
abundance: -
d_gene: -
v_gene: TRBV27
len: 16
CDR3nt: TGTGCCAGCAGTTCCGCTAAGGTCCCCGGGGGCGATGAGCAGTTCTTC
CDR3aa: CASSSAKVPGGDEQFF

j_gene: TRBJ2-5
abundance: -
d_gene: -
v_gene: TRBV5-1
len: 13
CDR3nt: TGCGCCAGCAGCTTTGGGTGGGGAGAGACCCAGTACTTC
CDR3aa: CASSFGWGETQYF

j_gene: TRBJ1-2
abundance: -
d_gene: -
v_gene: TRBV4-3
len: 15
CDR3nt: TGCGCCAGCAGCCAAGATTCGGGGCAGGGAGCTGGCTACACCTTC
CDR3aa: CASSQDSGQGAGYTF

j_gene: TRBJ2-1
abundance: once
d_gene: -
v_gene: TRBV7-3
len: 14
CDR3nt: TGTGCCAGCAGCTTAGGACAGTCCAACAATGAGCAGTTCTTC
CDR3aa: CASSLGQSNNEQFF

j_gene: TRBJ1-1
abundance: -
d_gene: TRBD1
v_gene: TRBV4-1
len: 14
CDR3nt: TGCGCCAGCAGCCGCGGACAGGGCACATATGAAGCTTTCTTT
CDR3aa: CASSRGQGTYEAFF

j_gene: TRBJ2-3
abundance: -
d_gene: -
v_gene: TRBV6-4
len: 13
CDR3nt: TGTGCCAGCAGTGAGGGGGCGCAAGATACGCAGTATTTT
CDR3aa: CASSEGAQDTQYF

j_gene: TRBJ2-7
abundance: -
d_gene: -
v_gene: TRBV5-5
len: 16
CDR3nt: TGTGCCAGCAGCTCCCTTTTCTCTACGATCCTCCGCGAGCAGTACTTC
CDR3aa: CASSSLFSTILREQYF

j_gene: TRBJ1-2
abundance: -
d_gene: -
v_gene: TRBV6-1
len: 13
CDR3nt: TGTGCCAGCAGTGAGGGAGACAGCGGCGGCTACACCTTC
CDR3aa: CASSEGDSGGYTF

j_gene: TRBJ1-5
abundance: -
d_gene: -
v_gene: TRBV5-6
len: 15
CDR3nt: TGTGCCAGCAGCTTGATCGGAGGAAGCAATCAGCCCCAGCATTTT
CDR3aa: CASSLIGGSNQPQHF

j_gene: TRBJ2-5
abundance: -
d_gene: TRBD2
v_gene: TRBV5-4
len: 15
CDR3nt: TGTGCCAGCAGCCCCAGTGGAGCGGGACGTGAGACCCAGTACTTC
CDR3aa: CASSPSGAGRETQYF

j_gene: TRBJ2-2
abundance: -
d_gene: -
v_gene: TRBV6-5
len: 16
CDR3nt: TGTGCCAGCAGTTACCGGGCGGAACCTTACACCGGGGAGCTGTTTTTT
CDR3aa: CASSYRAEPYTGELFF

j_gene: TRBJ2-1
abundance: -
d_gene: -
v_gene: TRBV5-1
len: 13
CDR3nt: TGCGCCAGCAGCTGGGGACAATCACAGCCCCAGTTCTTC
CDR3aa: CASSWGQSQPQFF

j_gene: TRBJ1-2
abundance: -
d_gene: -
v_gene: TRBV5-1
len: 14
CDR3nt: TGCGCCAGCAGCCGGAGCTCGGGGGACTATGGCTACACCTTC
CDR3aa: CASSRSSGDYGYTF

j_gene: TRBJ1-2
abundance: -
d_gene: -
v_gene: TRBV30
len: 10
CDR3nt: TGTGCCATGGATGGTGCGGGCTACACCTTC
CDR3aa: CAMDGAGYTF

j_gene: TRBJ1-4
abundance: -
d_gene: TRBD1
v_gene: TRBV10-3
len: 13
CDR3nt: TGTGCCATCAACAGGGGCTCTAATGAAAAACTGTTTTTT
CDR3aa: CAINRGSNEKLFF

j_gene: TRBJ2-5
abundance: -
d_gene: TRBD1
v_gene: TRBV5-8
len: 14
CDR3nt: TGTGCCAGCAGCTTGACAGGGGCGGGAGAGACCCAGTACTTC
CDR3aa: CASSLTGAGETQYF

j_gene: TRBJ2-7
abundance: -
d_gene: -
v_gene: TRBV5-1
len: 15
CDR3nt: TGCGCCAGCAGCCTGTTAATAGGGGTCGGATACGAGCAGTACTTC
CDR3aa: CASSLLIGVGYEQYF

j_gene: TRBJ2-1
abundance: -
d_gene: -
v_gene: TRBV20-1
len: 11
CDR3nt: TGCAGTGCTAGTCCCCGCAATGAGCAGTTCTTC
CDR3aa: CSASPRNEQFF

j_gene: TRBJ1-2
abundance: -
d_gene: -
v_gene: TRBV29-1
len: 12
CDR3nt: TGCAGCGTTGCCCCCGGGGGCAGGGGCTACACCTTC
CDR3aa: CSVAPGGRGYTF

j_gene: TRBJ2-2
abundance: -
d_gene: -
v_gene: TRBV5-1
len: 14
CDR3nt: TGCGCCAGCAGCTTGTCAGGGTCCGTCGGGGAGCTGTTTTTT
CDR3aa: CASSLSGSVGELFF

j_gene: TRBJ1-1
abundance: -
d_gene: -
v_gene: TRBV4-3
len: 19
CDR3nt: TGCGCCAGCAGCCGGGGGGTGGGTCAGGGGCAGGGGTCGGCCACTGAAGCTTTCTTT
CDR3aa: CASSRGVGQGQGSATEAFF